The 17 T cell receptor beta chains listed next were all sequenced from one sample in a study of patients and donors after allogeneic stem cell transplantation. TCRdb independently ran MiXCR on the RT-PCR reads; one entry per CDR3 protein. The sample contains roughly 880,000 distinct CDR3 sequences, about a sixth of which appear only once. Sequencing was done on a sample of blood, either unsorted or a sorted T cell fraction (not recorded which). The receptors originated from a human donor who was either an allogeneic HSCT recipient or a stem cell or donor lymphocyte infusion donor (not recorded which). It is not recorded whose cells these are; they may come from a transplant donor.

This clonotype was seen more than once but under ten times. The chain employs TRBV2 and TRBJ1-6; tentative D call: TRBD1 (5 bases). Per the germline V gene, CDR1 is SNHLY and CDR2 is FYNNEI. The ends were cut back, 6 bases at V and 7 bases at J, with 19 bases in the middle. There are 16 residues in the CDR3. CDR3: CASRVTALTTNSPLHF. The CDR3 DNA reads TGTGCCAGCAGGGTGACAGCATTGACGACGAATTCACCCCTCCACTTT.

This clonotype was counted between two and nine times. The chain combines TRBV12-3 or TRBV12-4 with TRBJ1-1; maybe TRBD1 (6 bases). This CDR3 is built from 15 residues. V lost 5 bases to trimming and J lost 4 bases, with 17 bases between them. The CDR3 DNA reads TGTGCCAGCAGTCCGGGACAAAAGGGGACCACTGAAGCTTTCTTT. The encoded protein is CASSPGQKGTTEAFF.

Only a few counts were recorded for this clonotype. The gene calls are TRBV19 and TRBJ2-3, with D maybe TRBD1 (6 bases). Germline V gene data show CDR1 as LNHDA and CDR2 as SQIVND (reference sequence). V was trimmed by 10 bases and J by 1 base, leaving 12 bases between them. The CDR3 is 13 amino acids. CDR3 nucleotide sequence: TGTGCCACCCTGGGACACGGCACAGATACGCAGTATTTT. This sequence encodes CATLGHGTDTQYF.

This clonotype has just a few counts. The chain employs TRBV4-3 and TRBJ1-1, with D uncertain. CDR3 length: 12 residues. The V end was cut by 1 base, the J end by 10 bases, with 10 bases between. Germline V gene data show CDR1 as LGHNA and CDR2 as YSLEER. The CDR3 DNA is TGCGCCAGCAGCCAAGGAAGCGGCGGAGCTTTCTTT. Its translation is CASSQGSGGAFF.

This clonotype was seen only a few times. The rearrangement links TRBV29-1 to TRBJ2-3; D is uncertain. The V gene lost 3 bases and the J gene lost 5 bases, with 6 bases spanning the gap. The CDR3 runs to 11 residues. Germline loops: CDR1 SQVTM, CDR2 ANQGSEA. CDR3: CSVEVLDTQYF. CDR3 in DNA: TGCAGCGTTGAGGTACTAGATACGCAGTATTTT.

The chain couples TRBV2 to TRBJ1-5, with D possibly matching TRBD1 (6 bases). V lost 5 bases, J lost 6 bases, and 20 bases lay in between. This CDR3 has 16 amino acids. Germline CDR1 and CDR2: SNHLY and FYNNEI. The CDR3 DNA follows: TGTGCCAGCAGTATAGACAGGCACAACGTCGGTCAGCCCCAGCATTTT. Translated, it gives CASSIDRHNVGQPQHF.

This clonotype was seen just once. This rearrangement joins TRBV5-1 to TRBJ2-7, with 15 bases identical to TRBD2. Germline-derived CDR1 and CDR2 are SGHRS and YFSETQ. The CDR3 has 16 residues. V was pared by 4 bases and J by 3 bases, with 5 bases of the junction left unmatched. This CDR3 reads CASSRGLAGGHYEQYF. CDR3 bases: TGCGCCAGCAGCCGTGGACTAGCGGGAGGGCACTACGAGCAGTACTTC.

In this sample, this clonotype turned up a few times. The chain recombines TRBV3-1 with TRBJ2-2; D is uncertain. Germline CDR1 LGHDT, CDR2 YNNKEL (reference sequence). This CDR3 contains 11 residues. V shed 7 bases and J shed 6 bases, with 6 bases lying between them. The CDR3 loop is CASTWAGELFF. The CDR3 DNA follows: TGTGCCAGCACTTGGGCCGGGGAGCTGTTTTTT.

This clonotype showed up many times. The V call is TRBV6-5, the J call TRBJ1-5; the D gene is possibly TRBD1 (5 bases). Germline V gene data show CDR1 as MNHEY and CDR2 as SVGAGI. The CDR3 covers 17 residues. V was shortened by 2 bases and J by 6 bases, with 20 bases between the two germline ends. The CDR3 spells CASSYGLGQVNSQPQHF. DNA of the CDR3: TGTGCCAGCAGTTACGGTCTGGGGCAGGTTAATTCTCAGCCCCAGCATTTT.

The J gene is TRBJ1-1, the V gene TRBV20-1, with D possibly being TRBD1 (6 bases). This CDR3 is 12 amino acids long. Trimming cost V 6 bases and J 4 bases, with 12 bases left between them. CDR1 is DFQATT, CDR2 SNEGSKA, per germline (reference sequence). CDR3 nucleotide sequence: TGCAGTGCCAGTACAGGGAGCACTGAAGCTTTCTTT. It specifies CSASTGSTEAFF.

Ten or more counts support this clonotype. V and J are TRBV12-3 or TRBV12-4 and TRBJ1-5, with D unclear. The CDR3 is 15 residues long. V lost 3 bases, J lost 0 bases, and 9 bases lay in between. The CDR3 nucleotides read TGTGCCAGCAGTTTTTCCTGGGGTAGCAATCAGCCCCAGCATTTT. It yields the protein CASSFSWGSNQPQHF.

In its sample, this clonotype was seen a few times. J is TRBJ1-1 and V is TRBV4-3; perhaps TRBD1 as D (6 bases). The V gene's germline CDR1 is LGHNA and CDR2 YSLEER. The CDR3 extends over 15 amino acids. V lost 1 base and J 5 bases, leaving 14 bases between the germline ends. This CDR3 is CASSQGQGLGTEAFF. The CDR3 coding sequence is TGCGCCAGCAGCCAAGGCCAGGGGTTGGGAACTGAAGCTTTCTTT.

The chain has TRBV5-1 and TRBJ2-3, with 9 bases matching TRBD1. Germline V gene sequence: CDR1 SGHRS, CDR2 YFSETQ. V gave up 3 bases and J gave up 5 bases; unmatched junction bases: 16. CDR3 length: 18 residues. CDR3 in DNA: TGCGCCAGCAGCTCCCAAAAGCTCCGGGACAGGGAGGGAGATACGCAGTATTTT. Protein product: CASSSQKLRDREGDTQYF.

In this sample, this clonotype turned up a few times. The genes are TRBV5-1 and TRBJ2-1; 8 nucleotides match TRBD2. The CDR3 covers 13 residues. Germline CDR1 and CDR2: SGHRS and YFSETQ. Trimming took 5 bases from V and 8 from J; bases not matched to a gene: 6. Written as DNA, the CDR3 is TGCGCCAGCAGTAGCGGGGTGGTCTATGAGCAGTTCTTC. The encoded protein is CASSSGVVYEQFF. Full variable domain (missing parts from reference TRBV5-1 and TRBJ2-1): KAGVTQTPRYLIKTRGQQVTLSCSPISGHRSVSWYQQTPGQGLQFLFEYFSETQRNKGNFPGRFSGRQFSNSRSEMNVSTLELGDSALYLCASSSGVVYEQFFGPGTRLTVL.

This CDR3 is CASSPGLAGAPDTQYF. Here the CDR3 DNA reads TGCGCCAGCAGTCCGGGACTAGCGGGAGCCCCAGATACGCAGTATTTT. The chain has TRBV4-1 and TRBJ2-3, with TRBD2 matching over 14 bases. The CDR3 runs 16 residues. The junction had 6 bases not matched to a gene; V was cut back by 6 bases and J by 4 bases. CDR1 is MGHRA, CDR2 YSYEKL, per germline.

The chain links TRBV27 to TRBJ1-5, with a weak D call TRBD1 (5 bases). CDR3 length: 14 residues. Trimming removed 3 bases at V and 3 bases at J, with 9 bases between. Germline V gene data show CDR1 as MNHEY and CDR2 as SMNVEV (reference sequence). The CDR3 DNA reads as TGTGCCAGCAGTTTCGTCGGGGCCAATCAGCCCCAGCATTTT. Translated: CASSFVGANQPQHF.

The chain employs TRBV24-1 and TRBJ1-1; 8 bases are shared with TRBD1. V lost 4 bases and J lost 7; bases outside the gene matches: 16. This CDR3 spans 17 amino acids. Germline V gives CDR1 KGHDR, CDR2 SFDVKD. The CDR3 protein is CATSDPKPGTGRFEAFF. CDR3 coding DNA: TGTGCCACCAGTGACCCGAAACCCGGGACAGGAAGATTTGAAGCTTTCTTT.